A single sample gave rise to the 27 T cell receptor beta chains below, sequenced in a study of T cell changes during pregnancy in multiple sclerosis. Sequenced by immunoSEQ multiplex PCR; TCRdb stores in-frame clones only, minus some. The sample has 65,000 to 85,000 clones, roughly 88% seen once. Material: peripheral blood, obtained after pregnancy. All receptors come from a female donor in good health, enrolled as a control in a pregnancy study.

The chain is built from TRBV2 and TRBJ2-2; 10 bases align to TRBD2. Germline assignment: CDR1 SNHLY and CDR2 FYNNEI. This CDR3 comprises 15 residues. The V gene end was trimmed by 5 bases and the J gene end by 9 bases; junction bases not matched to a gene: 9. This chain's CDR3 is CASSYVAGGGRELFF. DNA of the CDR3: TGTGCCAGCAGTTATGTAGCGGGAGGAGGCCGGGAGCTGTTTTTT. The complete variable domain, with remaining parts taken from reference TRBV2 and TRBJ2-2, reads EPEVTQTPSHQVTQMGQEVILRCVPISNHLYFYWYRQILGQKVEFLVSFYNNEISEKSEIFDDQFSVERPDGSNFTLKIRSTKLEDSAMYFCASSYVAGGGRELFFGEGSRLTVL.

The chain is built from TRBV4-3 and TRBJ1-2; 10 nucleotides agree with TRBD1. The V and J ends lost 4 bases and 4 bases, in that order; junction bases with no gene match: 12. The CDR3 sequence is 17 residues long. Germline CDR1 and CDR2: LGHNA and YSLEER. The DNA of the CDR3 is TGCGCCAGCAGCCGAACACAGGAGGGACAGGGGAGCTATGGCTACACCTTC. It specifies CASSRTQEGQGSYGYTF.

The rearrangement links TRBV2 to TRBJ2-5; 8 nucleotides agree with TRBD2. CDR1 and CDR2 (germline): SNHLY, FYNNEI. V gave up 7 bases and J gave up 3 bases; unmatched junction bases: 4. The CDR3 extends over 13 amino acids. The CDR3 is CASNGRAEETQYF. CDR3 bases: TGTGCCAGCAACGGGAGGGCAGAAGAGACCCAGTACTTC.

This clone was detected a few times. CDR3 region: CASGRTGNYGYTF. CDR3 DNA: TGTGCCAGCGGAAGGACAGGGAACTATGGCTACACCTTC. This sequence joins TRBV25-1 and TRBJ1-2; TRBD1 aligns across 8 bases. Losses at the gene ends were 8 bases for V and 2 bases for J; bases not matched to a gene: 4. Germline V lookup: CDR1 MGHDK, CDR2 SYGVNS. CDR3 length: 13 amino acids.

The rearrangement joins TRBV9 to TRBJ1-1; tentatively, D is TRBD1 (5 bases). The CDR3 contains 13 residues. V was clipped by 4 bases and J by 2 bases, with 9 bases between them. The germline V gene encodes CDR1 SGDLS and CDR2 YYNGEE. CDR3 in DNA: TGTGCCAGCAGCCTAGACAGAAACACTGAAGCTTTCTTT. This encodes CASSLDRNTEAFF.

On this clone itself: At one end the junction does not follow the germline gene, possibly because of a read error. The V and J genes are TRBV7-7 and TRBJ2-5; 7 bases line up with TRBD2. The CDR3 contains 15 residues. The V gene's germline CDR1 is SSHAT and CDR2 FNYEAQ (reference sequence). The CDR3 nucleotides read TGTGCTAGCAGCCCTCGGGGGGACGCACAAGAGACCCAGTACTTC. Protein sequence: CASSPRGDAQETQYF.

The rearrangement links TRBV23-1 to TRBJ1-2, with D possibly being TRBD1 (6 bases). TRBV23-1 qualifies as an ORF whose function is uncertain. V was trimmed by 3 bases and J by 2 bases, leaving 13 bases between them. The CDR3 has 15 residues. CDR3 bases: TGCGCCAGCAGTCACAATTTTGGACAGAACTATGGCTACACCTTC. Translated: CASSHNFGQNYGYTF.

This clone was observed once. In DNA, the CDR3 is TGTGCCACCAGCAGAGATTTCAGCGGTTCCTACAATGAGCAGTTCTTC. Amino acids: CATSRDFSGSYNEQFF. The V and J genes are TRBV15 and TRBJ2-1, with D perhaps TRBD2 (5 bases). Looked up from germline, CDR1 is LNHNV and CDR2 is YYDKDF (reference sequence). V lost 0 bases, J lost 1 base, and 10 bases lay in between. This CDR3 has 16 residues.

The chain carries TRBV6-6 and TRBJ2-7, with D perhaps matching TRBD2 (5 bases). Germline V CDR1 and CDR2: MNHNY, SVGAGI (reference sequence). CDR3 length: 15 amino acids. V gave up 2 bases and J gave up 0 bases, with 11 bases separating them. DNA of the CDR3: TGTGCCAGCAGTTACGTACTAGGGATCTCCTACGAGCAGTACTTC. Its translation: CASSYVLGISYEQYF.

The V gene is TRBV9, the J gene TRBJ2-1; D may be TRBD2 (5 bases). Germline values: CDR1 SGDLS, CDR2 YYNGEE. V was shortened by 0 bases and J by 2 bases, with 12 bases between the two germline ends. The length of the CDR3 is 16 residues. CDR3 sequence (DNA): TGTGCCAGCAGCGTAGATCCGGGGTCAGCCTACAATGAGCAGTTCTTC. Its protein is CASSVDPGSAYNEQFF.

V is TRBV5-1 and J is TRBJ2-6, with D possibly TRBD2 on 5 matching bases. Between the trimmed V and J ends, which lost 3 bases and 4 bases, there was a span of 11 bases. The CDR3 covers 15 residues. Germline CDR1 and CDR2: SGHRS and YFSETQ. The CDR3 DNA reads as TGCGCCAGCAGCTACTCCCCGGGGGGGGCCAACGTCCTGACTTTC. As protein: CASSYSPGGANVLTF.

CDR3 sequence (DNA): TGTGCCAGCTCACCAGAGACTAGTGACGAGACCCAGTACTTC. Protein sequence: CASSPETSDETQYF. The chain recombines TRBV18 with TRBJ2-5; a possible D gene is TRBD2 (6 bases). The germline V and J ends were trimmed by 2 bases and 5 bases, with 12 bases remaining between them. The CDR3 runs to 14 residues. CDR1 and CDR2 (germline): KGHSH, LQKENI. Using reference TRBV18 and TRBJ2-5 for the parts outside the CDR3, the full variable domain is NAGVMQNPRHLVRRRGQEARLRCSPMKGHSHVYWYRQLPEEGLKFMVYLQKENIIDESGMPKERFSAEFPKEGPSILRIQQVVRGDSAAYFCASSPETSDETQYFGPGTRLLVL.

This rearrangement joins TRBV27 to TRBJ2-1, with 13 bases matching TRBD2. The V segment lost 4 bases and the J segment 6 bases; nucleotides outside the gene matches: 3. Germline CDR1 is MNHEY and CDR2 is SMNVEV (reference sequence). The CDR3 loop spans 15 amino acids. CDR3 nucleotides: TGTGCCAGCAGTTCCGGGACTAGCGGGATCAATGAGCAGTTCTTC. As protein: CASSSGTSGINEQFF.

V and J are TRBV18 and TRBJ2-1; 10 bases fit TRBD2. The CDR3 is 15 amino acids. Per germline, CDR1 KGHSH and CDR2 LQKENI. The trim removed 8 bases at V and 10 bases at J, leaving 14 bases unmatched. CDR3: CASDPGLAIIREQFF. CDR3 bases: TGTGCCAGCGATCCGGGACTAGCGATTATCCGGGAGCAGTTCTTC.

This rearrangement joins TRBV11-2 to TRBJ1-3; maybe TRBD1 (5 bases). The CDR3 totals 15 residues. V lost 5 bases, J lost 4 bases, and 15 bases lay in between. Per the germline V gene, CDR1 is SGHAT and CDR2 is FQNNGV. The DNA for the CDR3 is TGTGCCAGCAGCCCTACTCCAGGGAGGGGAAACACCATATATTTT. It codes for CASSPTPGRGNTIYF.

V and J are TRBV11-2 and TRBJ1-2, with 7 bases matching TRBD1. The CDR3 is 16 amino acids. In germline, CDR1 is SGHAT, CDR2 FQNNGV. V was clipped by 5 bases and J by 5 bases; unmatched bases: 14. DNA of the CDR3: TGTGCCAGCAGCCCATTGGGACAGCCGAGGGGTTATGGCTACACCTTC. Its protein is CASSPLGQPRGYGYTF.

The chain recombines TRBV5-6 with TRBJ1-2; TRBD1 is a possible D gene (5 bases). V lost 2 bases, J lost 7 bases, and 12 bases lay in between. CDR3 length: 13 amino acids. Germline CDR1 and CDR2: SGHDT and YYEEEE. The CDR3 reads CASSLDSGGGYTF. In DNA form, the CDR3 reads TGTGCCAGCAGCTTAGACTCGGGGGGTGGCTACACCTTC.

The genes are TRBV7-2 and TRBJ1-2, with D unresolved. V lost 6 bases and J 4 bases, leaving 15 bases between the germline ends. This CDR3 spans 14 amino acids. The germline CDR1 and CDR2 sequences are SGHTA and FQGNSA. The chain's CDR3 is CASSAYGVAYGYTF. CDR3 in DNA: TGTGCCAGCAGTGCTTATGGTGTGGCCTATGGCTACACCTTC.

The rearrangement joins TRBV20-1 to TRBJ1-1; D is ambiguous. In germline, CDR1 is DFQATT, CDR2 SNEGSKA (reference sequence). The length of the CDR3 is 10 residues. The V end lost 3 bases, the J end lost 5 bases, and 4 bases lay between the germline ends. The CDR3 bases are TGCAGTGCTAGGCGGACTGAAGCTTTCTTT. This translates into CSARRTEAFF.

The chain employs TRBV27 and TRBJ1-4; D may be TRBD1 (6 bases). The V and J ends lost 6 bases and 5 bases respectively, with 13 bases between them. CDR1 and CDR2 (germline): MNHEY, SMNVEV (reference sequence). This CDR3 spans 14 amino acids. CDR3 protein: CASRLQGINEKLFF. The CDR3 region has the DNA TGTGCCAGCAGACTTCAGGGGATAAATGAAAAACTGTTTTTT.

In DNA form, the CDR3 reads TGTGCCAGCAGCTCCGGGACTAGCGGGAGCATTGAGCAGTTCTTC. It translates to CASSSGTSGSIEQFF. The chain recombines TRBV7-2 with TRBJ2-1; 14 nucleotides align to TRBD2. Germline V lookup: CDR1 SGHTA, CDR2 FQGNSA. V lost 4 bases and J lost 9; bases outside the gene matches: 5. The CDR3 runs to 15 residues.

This clone turned up a few times. This chain joins TRBV10-3 and TRBJ2-7; 8 bases map to TRBD2. This CDR3 is 15 amino acids long. Trimming cost V 8 bases and J 2 bases; bases outside gene matches: 11. Germline assignment: CDR1 ENHRY and CDR2 SYGVKD. The CDR3 nucleotides read TGTGCCATCGGGAGAGGGCTAGCGGGTGCCTACGAGCAGTACTTC. As protein: CAIGRGLAGAYEQYF.

The chain employs TRBV9 and TRBJ2-1, with 7 bases fitting TRBD2. Germline CDR1 SGDLS, CDR2 YYNGEE. The CDR3 spans 15 residues. The J segment lost 5 bases and the V segment lost 2 bases, leaving 7 bases of the junction unmatched. CDR3 protein: CASSVGTTIDNEQFF. The CDR3 bases are TGTGCCAGCAGCGTCGGGACTACCATCGACAATGAGCAGTTCTTC.

This chain links TRBV11-2 with TRBJ2-1, with D maybe TRBD2 (7 bases). Trimming pared 5 bases from V and 0 bases from J, leaving 17 bases between. The CDR3 has 17 residues. CDR1 is SGHAT and CDR2 is FQNNGV in the germline V gene. The CDR3 coding sequence is TGTGCCAGCAGCCGAACGGGGGGCGGGAACTCCTACAATGAGCAGTTCTTC. This gives the protein CASSRTGGGNSYNEQFF.

The chain combines TRBV25-1 with TRBJ1-5; D is unresolved. Trimming removed 1 base from V and 7 bases from J, with 14 bases in between. The length of the CDR3 is 15 residues. Germline assignment: CDR1 MGHDK and CDR2 SYGVNS. CDR3 sequence reads: CASSESTLGGQPQHF. The CDR3 DNA sequence: TGTGCCAGCAGTGAATCGACCCTGGGAGGGCAGCCCCAGCATTTT.

The J gene is TRBJ1-1, the V gene TRBV6-1; TRBD1 aligns across 9 bases. Trimming at V came to 6 bases and at J to 1 base, leaving 6 bases not matched to a gene. The CDR3 covers 15 residues. The V gene's germline CDR1 is MNHNS and CDR2 SASEGT. Written as DNA, the CDR3 is TGTGCCAGCAGGGGAACAGGGGGCCAGAACACTGAAGCTTTCTTT. Protein sequence: CASRGTGGQNTEAFF.

This sequence joins TRBV18 and TRBJ2-1, with 10 bases fitting TRBD1. In germline, CDR1 is KGHSH, CDR2 LQKENI. The CDR3 extends over 17 amino acids. Unmatched junction bases numbered 7, after V lost 4 bases and J lost 1 base. Here the CDR3 reads CASSHRDRGLSYNEQFF. CDR3 nucleotides: TGTGCCAGCTCACACCGGGACAGGGGCTTATCCTACAATGAGCAGTTCTTC.